What follows are 23 T cell receptor beta chains derived from one specimen sequenced in a study of Ad26.COV2.S vaccination and SARS-CoV-2 variants. The repertoire was sequenced with immunoSEQ multiplex PCR; TCRdb's copy has only in-frame clones and lacks some. There are over 450,000 clones in the sample; roughly nine tenths occur only once, and over 1.5% lies in the top ten. Stated treatment: roughly 18 received Ad26.COV2.S at low or high dose, single or two shots; roughly 5 received placebo; per-sample allocation not given. Specimen acquisition occurred on day 63 following the initial vaccine or placebo injection. Sample: peripheral blood, taken in a trial of Ad26.COV2.S vaccine versus placebo. The receptors shown here come from a person aged 18-60 years who received the Ad26.COV2.S COVID-19 vaccine or a placebo.

V and J are TRBV19 and TRBJ2-6, with D hard to call. Trimming stripped 7 bases from V and 0 bases from J, with 7 bases between. From germline, CDR1 is LNHDA and CDR2 SQIVND (reference sequence). CDR3 length: 14 residues. Written as DNA, the CDR3 is TGTGCCAGTAATGACCTCTCTGGGGCCAACGTCCTGACTTTC. This gives the protein CASNDLSGANVLTF.

This clone was counted once. The chain combines TRBV5-6 with TRBJ2-1; D is undetermined. This CDR3 region has 14 residues. Germline V gene data show CDR1 as SGHDT and CDR2 as YYEEEE. Trimming took 0 bases from V and 2 from J, leaving 6 bases between them. The CDR3 DNA reads TGTGCCAGCAGCTTGGAGCCGACCTACAATGAGCAGTTCTTC. Translated: CASSLEPTYNEQFF.

This sequence joins TRBV5-6 and TRBJ1-1; the D is unclear. This CDR3 contains 12 residues. Germline V gene lookup returns CDR1 SGHDT and CDR2 YYEEEE. The V end was cut by 1 base, the J end by 10 bases, with 11 bases between. The CDR3 bases are TGTGCCAGCAGCTTGTGGAACGCGGTAGCTTTCTTT. It yields the protein CASSLWNAVAFF.

This clone was seen a single time. The genes are TRBV7-6 and TRBJ2-1; 12 bases align to TRBD2. Unmatched junction bases numbered 11, after V lost 5 bases and J lost 3 bases. This CDR3 spans 18 amino acids. Germline V gene data show CDR1 as SGHVS and CDR2 as FNYEAQ. The CDR3 DNA follows: TGTGCCAGCAGCGAGGCCACCGGGACTAGCGGGTACTACAATGAGCAGTTCTTC. Residues: CASSEATGTSGYYNEQFF.

The chain carries TRBV9 and TRBJ2-5; D is tentatively TRBD1 or TRBD2 (6 bases each). The V gene lost 4 bases and the J gene lost 2 bases, with 12 bases spanning the gap. The CDR3 covers 14 residues. Germline lookup yields CDR1 SGDLS and CDR2 YYNGEE. The CDR3 spells CASSQRGTQETQYF. The CDR3 nucleotides are TGTGCCAGCAGCCAACGGGGGACACAAGAGACCCAGTACTTC.

In DNA form, the CDR3 reads TGTGCCAGCAGTGAACAGGGGGACGACGGGGAGCTGTTTTTT. Translation: CASSEQGDDGELFF. The chain has TRBV2 and TRBJ2-2, with 7 positions matching TRBD1. Germline-derived CDR1 and CDR2 are SNHLY and FYNNEI. J was trimmed by 7 bases and V by 2 bases; bases with no gene match: 4. The CDR3 runs 14 residues.

The chain has TRBV19 and TRBJ2-4; the match to TRBD2 covers 9 bases. CDR1 LNHDA and CDR2 SQIVND come from the germline V gene (reference sequence). The CDR3 covers 17 residues. J gave up 0 bases and V 5 bases, and 8 bases lay outside the gene matches. This CDR3 reads CASSASGIGLAKNIQYF. CDR3 bases: TGTGCCAGTAGTGCTAGCGGGATCGGGTTAGCCAAAAACATTCAGTACTTC. Complete variable domain (other parts from reference TRBV19 and TRBJ2-4): DGGITQSPKYLFRKEGQNVTLSCEQNLNHDAMYWYRQDPGQGLRLIYYSQIVNDFQKGDIAEGYSVSREKKESFPLTVTSAQKNPTAFYLCASSASGIGLAKNIQYFGAGTRLSVL.

The gene calls are TRBV6-4 and TRBJ2-2, with D maybe TRBD2 (5 bases). Trimming took 6 bases from V and 6 from J, leaving 17 bases between them. Germline CDR1 reads MRHNA; CDR2 reads SNTAGT. The CDR3 is made up of 15 amino acids. The CDR3 region has the DNA TGTGCCAGCAGCCGGGATCATTCGTCTCCCGGGGAGCTGTTTTTT. Translation: CASSRDHSSPGELFF.

This rearrangement joins TRBV6-6 to TRBJ2-7; D is ambiguous. V shed 0 bases and J shed 3 bases, with 6 bases lying between them. There are 13 residues in the CDR3. Per the germline V gene, CDR1 is MNHNY and CDR2 is SVGAGI (reference sequence). CDR3 amino acids: CASSYSSLYEQYF. Here the CDR3 DNA reads TGTGCCAGCAGTTACTCGTCGCTCTACGAGCAGTACTTC.

The gene calls are TRBV28 and TRBJ1-1; perhaps TRBD1 as D (5 bases). Germline CDR1 is MDHEN and CDR2 is SYDVKM. V dropped 2 bases and J dropped 4 bases, with 11 bases sitting between them. The CDR3 is 14 residues long. CDR3: CASSLPPGGTEAFF. CDR3 bases: TGTGCCAGCAGTTTACCTCCGGGGGGCACTGAAGCTTTCTTT.

This clone was observed once. DNA for the CDR3: TGTGCCAGCTCACCCTGGACTAGCGGGAACACCGGGGAGCTGTTTTTT. Translation gives CASSPWTSGNTGELFF. V is TRBV18 and J is TRBJ2-2, with 10 positions matching TRBD2. Trimming removed 3 bases from V and 1 base from J; junction bases left unmatched: 2. Looked up from germline, CDR1 is KGHSH and CDR2 is LQKENI. This CDR3 comprises 16 residues. The full variable domain, rest sourced from reference TRBV18 and TRBJ2-2, is NAGVMQNPRHLVRRRGQEARLRCSPMKGHSHVYWYRQLPEEGLKFMVYLQKENIIDESGMPKERFSAEFPKEGPSILRIQQVVRGDSAAYFCASSPWTSGNTGELFFGEGSRLTVL.

This chain joins TRBV6-5 and TRBJ1-4; unclear D gene. This CDR3 has 13 residues. Germline CDR1 reads MNHEY; CDR2 reads SVGAGI. Trimming shortened V by 7 bases and J by 7 bases, and 13 bases separated the two germline ends. The CDR3 loop reads CASTPGSREKLFF. CDR3 bases: TGTGCCAGCACCCCGGGGTCTCGTGAAAAACTGTTTTTT.

The chain employs TRBV6-6 and TRBJ1-5, with D perhaps TRBD1 (6 bases). From germline, CDR1 is MNHNY and CDR2 SVGAGI (reference sequence). The CDR3 loop spans 12 amino acids. V was pared by 7 bases and J by 16 bases, with 20 bases between. Here the CDR3 DNA reads TGTGCCAGCATGAGGGGGGCCGGGGGTCATCATTTT. As protein: CASMRGAGGHHF.

The chain uses TRBV29-1 and TRBJ2-3, with TRBD1 matching 9 bases. The junction had 12 bases not matched to a gene; V was cut back by 0 bases and J by 5 bases. Per germline, CDR1 SQVTM and CDR2 ANQGSEA. The CDR3 contains 17 residues. The CDR3 reads CSVEDYNGTGWIDTQYF. In DNA form, the CDR3 reads TGCAGCGTTGAAGATTACAATGGGACAGGGTGGATAGATACGCAGTATTTT.

The chain recombines TRBV5-1 with TRBJ2-7; the D call may be TRBD1 or TRBD2 (6 bases each). Between the trimmed V and J ends, which lost 0 bases and 2 bases, there was a span of 15 bases. This CDR3 region has 16 residues. Germline loops: CDR1 SGHRS, CDR2 YFSETQ. The CDR3 reads CASSLGGGLTAYEQYF. The DNA for the CDR3 is TGCGCCAGCAGCTTGGGTGGGGGGCTTACTGCCTACGAGCAGTACTTC.

This chain joins TRBV6-2 or TRBV6-3 and TRBJ2-2, with TRBD2 identical over 8 bases. The germline CDR1 and CDR2 sequences are MNHEY and SVGEGT. V shed 5 bases, J shed 4 bases, and the junction held 6 bases outside the gene matches. This CDR3 is built from 15 residues. CDR3 region: CASSIQRGTTGELFF. DNA for the CDR3: TGTGCCAGCAGTATCCAGCGGGGGACCACCGGGGAGCTGTTTTTT.

This chain connects TRBV7-2 to TRBJ1-2, with TRBD1 identical over 8 bases. The germline CDR1 and CDR2 sequences are SGHTA and FQGNSA. With 4 bases clipped from V and 4 bases from J, the junction kept 8 bases outside the gene matches. This CDR3 contains 15 residues. The DNA of the CDR3 is TGTGCCAGCAGCTCGGCCCAGGGGGCGGGCTATGGCTACACCTTC. This translates into CASSSAQGAGYGYTF. The entire variable domain, with the rest obtained from reference TRBV7-2 and TRBJ1-2, is as follows: GAGVSQSPSNKVTEKGKDVELRCDPISGHTALYWYRQSLGQGLEFLIYFQGNSAPDKSGLPSDRFSAERTGGSVSTLTIQRTQQEDSAVYLCASSSAQGAGYGYTFGSGTRLTVV.

This clone has a single count. This chain links TRBV6-5 with TRBJ1-2, with 10 positions matching TRBD1. V lost 2 bases, J lost 2 bases, and 2 bases stayed unmatched. The CDR3 spans 15 residues. Germline CDR1 and CDR2: MNHEY and SVGAGI. The CDR3 loop is CASSYRGQGNYGYTF. CDR3 in DNA: TGTGCCAGCAGTTACAGGGGACAGGGGAACTATGGCTACACCTTC.

This chain connects TRBV6-1 to TRBJ2-3; 7 nucleotides line up with TRBD1. Germline trimming cut 0 bases from V and 3 bases from J; bases unmatched to any gene: 9. Germline V lookup: CDR1 MNHNS, CDR2 SASEGT. This CDR3 is 17 amino acids long. CDR3 residues: CASSEASSPRGTDTQYF. The CDR3 DNA reads as TGTGCCAGCAGTGAAGCTTCGTCCCCCAGGGGGACAGATACGCAGTATTTT.

The V gene is TRBV11-1, the J gene TRBJ2-1; TRBD2 agrees at 7 bases. Germline loops: CDR1 SGHAT, CDR2 FQDESV (reference sequence). CDR3 size: 15 residues. V lost 5 bases and J lost 2; bases outside the gene matches: 6. The CDR3 bases are TGTGCCAGCAGCCCCCAGCTAGCGGCCTACAATGAGCAGTTCTTC. This encodes CASSPQLAAYNEQFF.

V usage is TRBV28 and J usage is TRBJ1-1; no definite D call. Trimming cost V 7 bases and J 6 bases, with 30 bases left between them. CDR1 and CDR2 from the germline V gene are MDHEN and SYDVKM. This CDR3 is 18 amino acids long. In nucleotides, the CDR3 is TGTGCCAGCATGCCATTGGGCCTAAAAAGAGAGTCGTCCGCTGAAGCTTTCTTT. This encodes CASMPLGLKRESSAEAFF.

The chain has TRBV7-2 and TRBJ2-7, with D possibly TRBD1 on 5 matching bases. The V gene's germline CDR1 is SGHTA and CDR2 FQGNSA. The CDR3 totals 15 residues. Trimming left V 1 base short and J 6 bases short, with 16 bases between. The CDR3 coding sequence is TGTGCCAGCAGCTTAGTTCCAGGGCCCTTGGGCGAGCAGTACTTC. This codes for CASSLVPGPLGEQYF.

The rearrangement uses TRBV21-1 and TRBJ2-6. TRBV21-1 is noted as a pseudogene. The CDR3 covers 14 residues. The DNA of the CDR3 is TGTGCCAGGTGGTCTGACTCTGGGGCCAACGTCCTGACTTTC. Residues: CARWSDSGANVLTF.